The rows below give T cell receptor beta chains drawn from one sample of a study of T cell responses to AZD1222 COVID-19 vaccine. The protocol was immunoSEQ multiplex PCR, while the TCRdb copy is restricted to in-frame clones and leaves out a portion. The sample yields approximately 120,000 clones, around nine tenths seen once. This sample comprised peripheral blood, obtained on day 0 of AZD1222 vaccination. These receptors were collected from an adult in good health. Each CDR3 is given with its conserved first and last residue. D genes are given only for firm matches. Part of the rows lack a size; the others show once, few, many or a class for expanded clones.

j_call v_call clone_size d_call cdr3_nt cdr3_aa
TRBJ1-6 TRBV10-1 few NA TGCGCCAGCAGTGAGGAGCGGGATAATTCACCCCTCCACTTT CASSEERDNSPLHF
TRBJ1-1 TRBV27 NA NA TGTGCCAGCAGAAGGTTACACATGAACACTGAAGCTTTCTTT CASRRLHMNTEAFF
TRBJ1-1 TRBV4-3 NA NA TGCGCCAGCAGCCAAGTGGAGGGGGAGACTGAAGCTTTCTTT CASSQVEGETEAFF
TRBJ1-1 TRBV11-3 NA NA TGTGCCAGCAGCTTAGGCAGGTGGAACACTGAAGCTTTCTTT CASSLGRWNTEAFF
TRBJ2-1 TRBV28 NA NA TGTGCCAGCAGTTTATCTTTGGACTTTGAATACAATGAGCAGTTCTTC CASSLSLDFEYNEQFF
TRBJ1-3 TRBV28 NA TRBD1 TGTGCCAGCAGTTTATGGGGACAGGGGGCTGGAAACACCATATATTTT CASSLWGQGAGNTIYF
TRBJ2-7 TRBV29-1 NA TRBD1 TGCAGCGTTAGTCTATGGACAGGGGTAATAGAGCAGTACTTC CSVSLWTGVIEQYF
TRBJ2-3 TRBV7-8 NA TRBD1 TGTGCCAGCAGCCTACAGGGGCCGACAGATACGCAGTATTTT CASSLQGPTDTQYF
TRBJ1-3 TRBV30 NA NA TGTGCCTGGAGTGTACAGACCCTCTCTGGAAACACCATATATTTT CAWSVQTLSGNTIYF
TRBJ2-2 TRBV27 NA NA TGTGCCAGCATGGGGGCCCGGGAGCTGTTTTTT CASMGARELFF
TRBJ2-3 TRBV7-2 NA TRBD2 TGTGCCAGCAGCTTAGTTGCGGGGGACGGTACGCAGTATTTT CASSLVAGDGTQYF
TRBJ1-2 TRBV11-2 NA TRBD1 TGTGCCAGCAGCTTTGCCGCCGACAGGGGCGCCTACTATGGCTACACCTTC CASSFAADRGAYYGYTF
TRBJ1-6 TRBV27 NA NA TGTGCCAGCAGTTTATTCGTGGGCCCTTATAATTCACCCCTCCACTTT CASSLFVGPYNSPLHF
TRBJ1-1 TRBV11-3 NA NA TGTGCCAGCAGCCCTCGGACAACAGTATTGAACACTGAAGCTTTCTTT CASSPRTTVLNTEAFF
TRBJ2-7 TRBV3-1/TRBV3-2 NA TRBD2 TGTGCCAGCAGCCAAGATCGACTAGCGGTCTTC CASSQDRLAVF
TRBJ1-1 TRBV3-1/TRBV3-2 NA TRBD1 TGTGCCAGCAGCCAAGATGGGACAGGTAGGGGGGCTTTCTTT CASSQDGTGRGAFF
TRBJ2-7 TRBV9 NA TRBD1 TGTGCCAGCAGCCCAAGACCGGGACAGGGGGGCCACGAGCAGTACTTC CASSPRPGQGGHEQYF
TRBJ1-5 TRBV28 NA TRBD1 TGTGCCAGCAGTTCTCCCGGGACAGGGGGCGTGGGGGGCAATCAGCCCCAGCATTTT CASSSPGTGGVGGNQPQHF
TRBJ2-7 TRBV27 NA NA TGTGCCAGCAGTTTTAACCCCGAGACCTACGAGCAGTACTTC CASSFNPETYEQYF
TRBJ2-3 TRBV5-1 NA NA TGCGCCAGCAGCACACTACAGGGAACGGATACGCAGTATTTT CASSTLQGTDTQYF
TRBJ1-2 TRBV28 once TRBD1 TGTGCCAGCGCGTCCCCGGGACAGGGGCAAGGCTACACCTTC CASASPGQGQGYTF
TRBJ1-2 TRBV7-9 NA TRBD1 TGTGCCAGCAGCCGACAGGGGATTTGGCGTGGCTACACCTTC CASSRQGIWRGYTF
TRBJ2-7 TRBV7-9 few NA TGTGCCAGCAGCTTAGCCGGACTGAGCTACGAGCAGTACTTC CASSLAGLSYEQYF
TRBJ1-2 TRBV18 NA TRBD1 TGTGCCAGCTCACCAATTAGAGGGCGACAGGGTGACGGCTACACCTTC CASSPIRGRQGDGYTF